Following are 26 T cell receptor beta chains from one sample sequenced in a study of regulatory T cells in long-lasting Graves disease. This sample's time point: persistent/refractory GD, antithyroid drugs over 5 years with positive TRAb. From RNA extracted from PBMCs, the TCR library was made. Libraries of TCR beta came from iRepertoire HTBI primers plus Arm-PCR of CDR3 regions. A single record per CDR3 protein comes from TCRdb applying MiXCR to the multiplex PCR reads. This table holds roughly 470,000 distinct CDR3 sequences, less than 25% found once. Sequencing was performed on peripheral blood mononuclear cells (PBMCs), taken when the disease was refractory, from a patient treated with antithyroid drugs. Every receptor here comes from a female donor with Graves disease.

This clonotype has only a few counts. The chain has TRBV19 and TRBJ1-1, with TRBD1 matching 7 bases. The V segment lost 7 bases and the J segment 0 bases; nucleotides outside the gene matches: 5. Germline V gives CDR1 LNHDA, CDR2 SQIVND (reference sequence). The CDR3 runs to 14 residues. In DNA, the CDR3 is TGTGCCAGTATTGACAGGGAGATGAACACTGAAGCTTTCTTT. It yields the protein CASIDREMNTEAFF.

A word on this clonotype: It is likely a read error: a sequence one base away is far more abundant. The rearrangement links TRBV6-5 to TRBJ1-2; the D is unclear. Trimming took off 2 bases at V and 2 bases at J, with 9 bases between the two ends. Germline loops: CDR1 MNHEY, CDR2 SVGAGI. The CDR3 has 14 amino acids. CDR3: CASSYRGGNYGYTF. For the CDR3, the DNA is TGTGCCAGCAGTTACCGGGGTGGCAACTATGGCTACACCTTC.

This clonotype turned up a few times. The chain links TRBV18 to TRBJ1-4; 7 bases are a match to TRBD1. Germline values: CDR1 KGHSH, CDR2 LQKENI. This CDR3 spans 15 amino acids. J gave up 8 bases and V 5 bases, and 11 bases lay outside the gene matches. The CDR3 loop reads CASSRTGEEGEKLFF. Here the CDR3 DNA reads TGTGCCAGCTCAAGAACAGGGGAAGAAGGGGAAAAACTGTTTTTT.

This chain joins TRBV14 and TRBJ1-6; 7 bases are a match to TRBD1. The germline V gene has CDR1 SGHDN and CDR2 FVKESK. V trimming: 4 bases; J trimming: 14 bases; junction bases outside the gene matches: 14. The CDR3 consists of 15 residues. CDR3 in amino acids: CASSRPYPRGGTLHF. Here the CDR3 DNA reads TGTGCCAGCAGCCGACCTTACCCCAGGGGGGGCACCCTCCACTTT.

This clonotype has ten or more counts. V is TRBV28 and J is TRBJ1-4; 12 positions match TRBD1. CDR1 MDHEN and CDR2 SYDVKM come from the germline V gene. The length of the CDR3 is 15 residues. The trim removed 5 bases at V and 8 bases at J, leaving 6 bases unmatched. The CDR3 reads CASSPRDRGHEKLFF. In nucleotides, the CDR3 is TGTGCCAGCAGTCCGAGGGACAGGGGGCACGAAAAACTGTTTTTT.

This clonotype was counted ten times or more. The chain links TRBV12-3 or TRBV12-4 to TRBJ1-5; a possible D gene is TRBD1 (6 bases). CDR3 size: 14 residues. Trimming pared 7 bases from V and 3 bases from J, leaving 13 bases between. The CDR3 DNA reads as TGTGCCAGCAAGGGAGGGGGGATCAATCAGCCCCAGCATTTT. Encoded protein: CASKGGGINQPQHF.

The chain uses TRBV19 and TRBJ2-7, with a tentative D call TRBD2 (5 bases). This CDR3 is built from 14 residues. Deletions cut 5 bases from V and 3 bases from J, with 14 bases between. The germline CDR1 and CDR2 sequences are LNHDA and SQIVND (reference sequence). The CDR3 DNA is TGTGCCAGTAGTTCCCACCTGGCGGGCTACGAGCAGTACTTC. It translates to CASSSHLAGYEQYF.

In its sample, this clonotype was seen many times. The chain combines TRBV27 with TRBJ1-4; D is unclear. With 8 bases removed from V and 5 bases from J, the gap between germline ends came to 12 bases. CDR1 is MNHEY and CDR2 is SMNVEV in the germline V gene (reference sequence). This CDR3 is built from 13 residues. The DNA for the CDR3 is TGTGCCAGCGCACGGCTGAAGAATGAAAAACTGTTTTTT. As protein: CASARLKNEKLFF.

The J gene is TRBJ2-1, the V gene TRBV12-3 or TRBV12-4; the match to TRBD2 covers 7 bases. CDR3 length: 14 residues. V lost 5 bases and J lost 12; bases outside the gene matches: 13. CDR3 region: CASSQPGLKIGQFF. In DNA, the CDR3 is TGTGCCAGCAGTCAGCCGGGACTAAAGATCGGGCAGTTCTTC.

Regarding this clonotype: A junction boundary mismatches the germline segment, possibly from a read error. The chain has TRBV11-2 and TRBJ2-7, with a possible D match to TRBD1 (6 bases). The germline gives CDR1 SGHAT, CDR2 FQNNGV. The CDR3 is made up of 15 amino acids. Here the CDR3 DNA reads TGTGCCAGCACCTTAGAGGTCAGGGGAACCTACGAGCAGTACTTC. This gives the protein CASTLEVRGTYEQYF.

V gene TRBV10-3 combines with J gene TRBJ1-5; D gene unclear. The CDR3 length is 13 residues. Trimming left V 6 bases short and J 4 bases short, with 10 bases between. The germline CDR1 and CDR2 sequences are ENHRY and SYGVKD. The CDR3 spells CAIRNTDNQPQHF. The CDR3 nucleotides are TGTGCCATCAGGAACACCGATAATCAGCCCCAGCATTTT.

This clonotype was detected only a few times. The chain employs TRBV4-1 and TRBJ2-7; D perhaps matches TRBD2 (7 bases). Germline V gene data show CDR1 as MGHRA and CDR2 as YSYEKL. CDR3 length equals 15 residues. The ends were cut back, 4 bases at V and 1 base at J, with 14 bases in the middle. CDR3 coding DNA: TGCGCCAGCAGCCCCAGGAAGGGGGGGTCCTACGAGCAGTACTTC. It specifies CASSPRKGGSYEQYF.

This clonotype was detected ten times or more. This chain uses TRBV20-1 with TRBJ2-7; no firm D call. V was clipped by 3 bases and J by 3 bases, with 12 bases between them. This CDR3 is built from 13 residues. Looked up from germline, CDR1 is DFQATT and CDR2 is SNEGSKA (reference sequence). Here the CDR3 reads CSASARRYYEQYF. Written as DNA, the CDR3 is TGCAGTGCTAGCGCGAGGCGCTACTACGAGCAGTACTTC.

The chain combines TRBV6-5 with TRBJ2-3, with TRBD1 as a possible D gene (6 bases). Trimming took 4 bases from V and 3 from J, leaving 17 bases between them. The CDR3 loop spans 16 amino acids. Germline V gene lookup returns CDR1 MNHEY and CDR2 SVGAGI. In nucleotides, the CDR3 is TGTGCCAGCAGTTCGGACAGTCGGACCCCAACAGATACGCAGTATTTT. Protein product: CASSSDSRTPTDTQYF.

Of note for this clonotype: It may be a read error: a sequence one base away is much more abundant. The V and J genes are TRBV6-2 or TRBV6-3 and TRBJ2-7; 7 positions match TRBD2. CDR3 length: 16 residues. In germline, CDR1 is MNHEY, CDR2 SVGEGT. The J segment lost 5 bases and the V segment lost 6 bases, leaving 16 bases of the junction unmatched. The DNA of the CDR3 is TGTGCCAGCAGAACGGCCCGGGACGGGAGGATTGACGAGCAGTACTTC. Protein product: CASRTARDGRIDEQYF.

This clonotype came up a few times. This chain connects TRBV4-2 to TRBJ2-5; 9 bases agree with TRBD1. The CDR3 is 17 amino acids. Per germline, CDR1 LGHNA and CDR2 YNFKEQ. The ends lost 1 base at V and 4 bases at J; junction bases unmatched: 10. The DNA of the CDR3 is TGTGCCAGCAGCCAAGCCCGTGGGGGGACAGGGCTAGAGACCCAGTACTTC. Amino acid sequence: CASSQARGGTGLETQYF.

The chain uses TRBV20-1 and TRBJ1-2; TRBD1 is a possible D gene (6 bases). CDR3 size: 14 residues. V was pared by 7 bases and J by 4 bases, with 19 bases between. Germline CDR1 reads DFQATT; CDR2 reads SNEGSKA (reference sequence). CDR3 sequence reads: CSVPRGGRGYGYTF. CDR3 coding DNA: TGCAGTGTCCCGAGGGGGGGGCGAGGCTATGGCTACACCTTC.

The chain couples TRBV5-1 to TRBJ1-1, with TRBD1 as a possible D gene (5 bases). Trimming removed 0 bases at V and 1 base at J, with 10 bases between. Germline values: CDR1 SGHRS, CDR2 YFSETQ. This CDR3 spans 15 amino acids. The CDR3 sequence is CASSLVGGKNTEAFF. The CDR3 coding sequence is TGCGCCAGCAGCTTGGTGGGGGGGAAGAACACTGAAGCTTTCTTT.

Of note for this clonotype: A much larger clone differs by one base, so this may be a read error. J is TRBJ2-5 and V is TRBV6-9, with 12 bases identical to TRBD2. The CDR3 has 19 amino acids. Germline V gene data show CDR1 as MNHGY and CDR2 as SVAAGI. The CDR3 here is CASQPLAGGLRGGQEIQYF. The CDR3 DNA reads TGTGCCAGCCAGCCACTAGCGGGAGGTCTCAGGGGGGGACAAGAGATCCAGTACTTC.

This clonotype was found a few times. The chain employs TRBV7-9 and TRBJ1-1; D is unresolved. Germline V CDR1 and CDR2: SEHNR, FQNEAQ (reference sequence). The V gene lost 5 bases and the J gene lost 4 bases, with 14 bases spanning the gap. The CDR3 runs 14 residues. CDR3 residues: CASSPMDGGTEAFF. The CDR3, as DNA: TGTGCCAGCAGCCCCATGGATGGCGGCACTGAAGCTTTCTTT.

This clonotype showed up many times. This chain uses TRBV11-2 with TRBJ2-5, with 7 bases lining up with TRBD1. The CDR3 contains 14 residues. Germline-derived CDR1 and CDR2 are SGHAT and FQNNGV. The trim removed 3 bases at V and 3 bases at J, leaving 4 bases unmatched. The CDR3 DNA sequence: TGTGCCAGCAGCTTTCCGACAGGGAAAGAGACCCAGTACTTC. The encoded protein is CASSFPTGKETQYF.

This clonotype showed up just a few times. This clone may be a read error of a much larger clone one base away. This sequence joins TRBV7-2 and TRBJ2-5, with 10 positions matching TRBD2. The J call may be in error: the DNA end matches TRBJ2-1 better. Germline CDR1 is SGHTA and CDR2 is FQGNSA. CDR3 size: 16 residues. The CDR3 is CASSPMGLARAAEQFF. The CDR3 bases are TGTGCCAGCAGCCCGATGGGACTAGCGAGAGCGGCTGAGCAGTTCTTC.

This clonotype was recorded at least ten times. This chain joins TRBV20-1 and TRBJ1-5; TRBD1 aligns across 8 bases. Germline loops: CDR1 DFQATT, CDR2 SNEGSKA (reference sequence). With 2 bases clipped from V and 6 bases from J, the junction kept 12 bases outside the gene matches. This CDR3 is 16 amino acids long. CDR3 sequence: CSARLEDRGAGQPQHF. In DNA form, the CDR3 reads TGCAGTGCTAGACTCGAAGACAGGGGTGCGGGTCAGCCCCAGCATTTT.

The chain carries TRBV28 and TRBJ2-7; D is uncertain. V lost 3 bases and J lost 9, with 12 bases in between. The CDR3 is made up of 12 amino acids. Germline-derived CDR1 and CDR2 are MDHEN and SYDVKM. This CDR3 is CASSFPRLGQYF. The CDR3 nucleotides are TGTGCCAGCAGTTTCCCGCGCCTCGGGCAGTACTTC.

Comments on this clonotype: Possible read error: a much larger clone is one base away. The rearrangement joins TRBV6-5 to TRBJ1-1; D unclear. Germline CDR1 reads MNHEY; CDR2 reads SVGAGI. The CDR3 extends over 15 amino acids. The CDR3 is CASSYSIEGNTEVFF. CDR3 nucleotide sequence: TGTGCCAGCAGTTACTCGATTGAGGGAAACACTGAAGTTTTCTTT.

This clonotype occurred a few times. A much larger clone sits a single nucleotide away, making a read error possible. The chain employs TRBV12-3 or TRBV12-4 and TRBJ2-2; 11 bases map to TRBD2. CDR3 length: 18 residues. V shed 7 bases, J shed 10 bases, and the junction held 20 bases outside the gene matches. The DNA of the CDR3 is TGTGCCAGCACCCCCCCGAGGGGCCTTAGCGGGAGGGCCGAGGAGCTGTTTTTT. Its protein is CASTPPRGLSGRAEELFF.